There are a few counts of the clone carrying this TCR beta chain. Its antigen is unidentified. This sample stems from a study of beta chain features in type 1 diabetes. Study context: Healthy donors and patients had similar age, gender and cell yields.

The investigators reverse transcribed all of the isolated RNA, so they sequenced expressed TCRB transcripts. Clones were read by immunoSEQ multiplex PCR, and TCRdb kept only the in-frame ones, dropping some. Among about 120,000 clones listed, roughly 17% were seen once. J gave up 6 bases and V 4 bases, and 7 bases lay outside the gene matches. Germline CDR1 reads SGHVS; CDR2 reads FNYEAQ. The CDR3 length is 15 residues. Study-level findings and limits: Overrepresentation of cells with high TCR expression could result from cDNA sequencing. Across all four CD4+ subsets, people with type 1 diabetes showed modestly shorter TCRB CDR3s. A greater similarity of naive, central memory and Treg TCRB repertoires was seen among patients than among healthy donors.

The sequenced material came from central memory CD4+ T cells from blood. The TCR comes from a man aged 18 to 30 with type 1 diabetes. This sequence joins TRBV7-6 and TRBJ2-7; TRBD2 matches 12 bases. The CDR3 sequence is CASSSLAGGPAEQYF. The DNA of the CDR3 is TGTGCCAGCAGCTCTCTAGCGGGGGGGCCCGCCGAGCAGTACTTC.